A single sample gave rise to the 3 T cell receptor beta chains below, sequenced in a study of cytomegalovirus exposure and HLA in healthy donors. The PCR had 60 Vbeta and 13 Jbeta primers. Only in-frame clones appear in the TCRdb table, and some are missing; sequencing was by immunoSEQ multiplex PCR. The sample includes roughly 140,000 clones, 70% to 85% of them seen just once. Material: PBMCs. These receptors originate from a male donor in good health and CMV-seronegative.

The chain links TRBV18 to TRBJ1-1; D not resolved. The CDR3 extends over 12 amino acids. The germline gives CDR1 KGHSH, CDR2 LQKENI. Deletions cut 0 bases from V and 8 bases from J, with 7 bases between. DNA of the CDR3: TGTGCCAGCTCACCACCCCAGATAGAAGCTTTCTTT. Its protein product is CASSPPQIEAFF.

This rearrangement joins TRBV7-8 to TRBJ2-1; perhaps TRBD2 as D (5 bases). CDR1 is SGHVS and CDR2 is FQNEAQ in the germline V gene. CDR3 length equals 14 residues. V lost 5 bases and J lost 7, with 15 bases in between. The CDR3 region has the DNA TGTGCCAGCAGCAATCTATGGCGGGCAAATGAGCAGTTCTTC. Translation: CASSNLWRANEQFF.

The chain carries TRBV5-8 and TRBJ1-3; D gene unclear. Trimming cost V 7 bases and J 0 bases, with 11 bases left between them. This CDR3 has 14 residues. Germline CDR1 reads SGHTS; CDR2 reads YDEGEE. CDR3 bases: TGTGCCAGCCAACAGTCCTACTCTGGAAACACCATATATTTT. Its translation is CASQQSYSGNTIYF.